Listed below are T cell receptor beta chains from one sample, sequenced in a study of response to subunit inactivated influenza vaccine. Each CDR3 protein is one row after TCRdb ran MiXCR on the RT-PCR reads. The data contain about half a million distinct CDR3 sequences, less than 30% of them singletons. The sample here was CD4+ T cells sorted from PBMCs, taken 5 days after vaccination. The receptors were sampled from a man in his forties or fifties who received an inactivated influenza vaccine. The CDR3 runs from the conserved cysteine through the conserved F or W.

j_call v_call cdr3_aa
TRBJ2-5 TRBV4-2 CASSQVEGGETQYF
TRBJ1-1 TRBV7-2 CASSLVPGAGTEAFF
TRBJ2-7 TRBV4-3 CASSQDSGFPRGEQYF
TRBJ2-1 TRBV29-1 CSAGLAGPYNEQFF
TRBJ1-4 TRBV18 CASSPYPPSLGAVANEKLFF
TRBJ2-5 TRBV7-2 CASSLRRTSTQETQYF
TRBJ2-7 TRBV29-1 CSAGQARYEQYF
TRBJ2-3 TRBV5-1 CASSDDSSRGPAPRTQYF
TRBJ2-3 TRBV11-2 CASSFLAPRDSRRDTQYF
TRBJ1-5 TRBV7-2 CASSFVQGAYQPQHF
TRBJ2-1 TRBV5-1 CASSFWRGGSYNEQFF
TRBJ2-5 TRBV4-2 CASSQDKRERQKTQYF
TRBJ1-2 TRBV5-1 CASSHDLQGGYHTF
TRBJ2-5 TRBV20-1 CSAYRRDRVAETQYF
TRBJ2-3 TRBV6-5 CASSYSHRGGDTQYF
TRBJ2-3 TRBV20-1 CSARGVFRRGPRTDTQYF
TRBJ2-7 TRBV12-3/TRBV12-4 CASSPDRRGEQYF
TRBJ2-1 TRBV5-1 CASSKGTGAYNEQFF
TRBJ2-1 TRBV29-1 CSAMALRFGNEQFF
TRBJ2-7 TRBV5-1 CASSRLERTAYEQYF
TRBJ1-1 TRBV12-3/TRBV12-4 CASSLTQGANTEAFF
TRBJ2-5 TRBV20-1 CSASSQTMGLETQYF
TRBJ2-7 TRBV4-3 CASSQEPRYEQYF
TRBJ1-1 TRBV20-1 CSATDRRNTEAFF
TRBJ2-7 TRBV2 CASREHLYEQYF
TRBJ2-7 TRBV12-3/TRBV12-4 CASSFGQGAPYEQYF
TRBJ2-2 TRBV5-5 CARTGDTGELFF
TRBJ1-1 TRBV28 CASSFITFAKSTEAFF
TRBJ2-7 TRBV7-2 CASSLASGSDEQYF
TRBJ1-2 TRBV12-3/TRBV12-4 CASSARGDRGYGYTF
TRBJ2-1 TRBV9 CASSVASGRIDEQFF
TRBJ1-1 TRBV12-3/TRBV12-4 CASSLAGGQTEAFF
TRBJ1-2 TRBV20-1 CSAQTSSTGTGFGYTF